The present TCR beta chain was sequenced within a study of T cells in Graves' hyperthyroidism and ophthalmopathy (dated by TCRdb to the late 2010s). Background on the whole study: Peripheral blood was collected at initial diagnosis, before any treatment. TCR V-J signatures able to tell the groups apart were searched for in a discovery cohort of 90 to 100 patients, of whom fewer than 45 had Graves' ophthalmopathy and around 56 had stable Graves' hyperthyroidism. Prospective prediction of ophthalmopathy was tested in an independent validation cohort consisting of 18 to 20 hyperthyroidism patients and around 17 patients who later progressed to ophthalmopathy. The 100 or so discovery patients were randomly split 7:3 into training and test sets. In six Graves' hyperthyroidism patients, the study also compared T-cell repertoires from thyroid tissue with T-cell repertoires from blood. After blood sampling, hyperthyroidism patients were treated with methimazole at a starting dose of 30 mg daily, and ophthalmopathy patients were treated with high-dose intravenous methylprednisolone. According to the paper, TCR Vbeta CDR3 sequencing was carried out on approximately 140 peripheral blood samples, which came from more than 40 ophthalmopathy, under 85 hyperthyroidism and about 17 progressor patients. General study outcomes and caveats: In validation, progression to ophthalmopathy was predicted by the model with 70.59% sensitivity and approximately 78% specificity, a median of approximately 7.1 months before onset. Most expanded thyroid clonotypes (frequency above 0.001) were also found in blood, which suggests that blood repertoires may mirror thyroid immune responses. In cross-validation, a model built on a 13 V-J signature told ophthalmopathy apart from stable hyperthyroidism with approximately 90% sensitivity and roughly 82% specificity, and in testing the same model reached 80%/75%. Sample size was not statistically predetermined, and investigators were not blinded to group allocation.

Stable Graves' hyperthyroidism was defined as no progression to ophthalmopathy during 18 months of follow-up. Hyperthyroidism patients were aged 18 to 65 years and newly diagnosed, with disease duration of less than 2 months. Patients with uncontrolled infections, other autoimmune diseases, pregnancy or lactation were excluded. Diagnoses were established on the basis of clinical symptoms, serum thyroxine and TRAb, thyroid ultrasound, and orbital computed tomography. Ficoll-Paque density gradient centrifugation was used to isolate PBMCs from about 10 ml of fresh peripheral blood. Total RNA was extracted using Trizol reagent, and RNA quality was assessed on an Agilent 2100 Bioanalyzer. V loses 5 bases, J loses 4 bases, and the germline ends lie 9 bases apart. In the germline V gene (reference sequence), CDR1 corresponds to LGHDT and CDR2 to YNNKEL. From its cysteine to its phenylalanine, the CDR3 spans 12 amino acids. CDR3 DNA is the only sequence kept; it has 36 bases, read in frame from the first base.

This clonotype was recorded at least ten times. The target of this receptor is not known. Within one base of it there is no much larger clone, and no base qualities were kept. The TCR beta CDR3 regions were amplified from RNA transcripts. A first-round RT-PCR of the TCR CDR3 used the HTBI primer set with the Qiagen OneStep RT-PCR kit. Libraries were constructed in a second round of multiplex PCR, after which size selection and purification were performed. Sequencing of the libraries was done on an Illumina HiSeq2000 using paired-end 100 bp reads. The study's own analysis went as follows. SOAPnuke was used to process the raw data, removing reads that contained adapters or uncalled bases, had a mean Phred below 15, or lacked an exact match to the constant primer or identifier. High-quality paired reads were merged with COPE v1.2.5, and unique nucleotide sequences were defined as clonotypes. Clonotypes were aligned to IMGT TRBV, TRBD and TRBJ reference segments using MiTCR v1.1. The analysis included only V-J combinations with a frequency above 0.0001, which together covered roughly 99% of the repertoires. The TCS score was defined as the ratio of F50 (clonal expansion) to E x V (chaos), calculated using BLOSUM62-based TCRdist between CDR3 peptides within each V-J. Welch's t-statistics and random forest reduced fewer than 550 V-J features to 13, which were used in a naive Bayes classifier (R e1071). The public reads were reprocessed in TCRdb via fastp at Q25 and MiXCR, keeping in-frame beta chains. Entries that share a CDR3 protein sequence are merged under the most common genes and DNA. The V and J calls were determined by TCRdb, not by the authors. The sample records some 690,000 distinct CDR3 sequences, around 15% of which are singletons. The ten most abundant clones make up about 16% of the sample.

The chain was built from TRBV3-1 and TRBJ2-7; TRBD1 is perhaps the D gene, given 5 matching bases. This receptor was taken from a man aged 50 or older with Graves' hyperthyroidism. The sample consisted of blood. CDR3 region: CASSVDSYEQYF. The DNA sequence reads TGTGCCAGCAGCGTCGACAGTTACGAGCAGTACTTC.